This TCR beta chain was obtained from a study of blood T cell repertoires in COVID-19. Study summary: Spain, Italy and the United States supplied samples that represented acute and convalescent COVID-19. From T cells, B-cell-depleted T cells, or PBMCs came the material, which was cDNA or gDNA.

Authors' processing steps: Estimation of nucleated cell counts was performed using reference gene primer amplification. Profiling relied on immunoSEQ multiplex PCR, and the TCRdb table lists in-frame clones only, not all of them. V, J and clone size reflect that table, while D and trimming were determined from the DNA. The data show a few hundred thousand clones, less than 85% seen once. CDR1 and CDR2 from the germline V gene are MNHEY and SVGAGI. This CDR3 has 13 residues. The junction had 4 bases not matched to a gene; V was cut back by 6 bases and J by 2 bases. This clone was observed a few times. The sample taken for sequencing was peripheral blood. This chain uses TRBV6-5 with TRBJ2-7, with TRBD1 matching 7 bases. The TCR was taken from a woman under 30 with acute or convalescent COVID-19. CDR3 sequence (DNA): TGTGCCAGCAGCCTGGGACAGACCTACGAGCAGTACTTC. Its translation: CASSLGQTYEQYF.